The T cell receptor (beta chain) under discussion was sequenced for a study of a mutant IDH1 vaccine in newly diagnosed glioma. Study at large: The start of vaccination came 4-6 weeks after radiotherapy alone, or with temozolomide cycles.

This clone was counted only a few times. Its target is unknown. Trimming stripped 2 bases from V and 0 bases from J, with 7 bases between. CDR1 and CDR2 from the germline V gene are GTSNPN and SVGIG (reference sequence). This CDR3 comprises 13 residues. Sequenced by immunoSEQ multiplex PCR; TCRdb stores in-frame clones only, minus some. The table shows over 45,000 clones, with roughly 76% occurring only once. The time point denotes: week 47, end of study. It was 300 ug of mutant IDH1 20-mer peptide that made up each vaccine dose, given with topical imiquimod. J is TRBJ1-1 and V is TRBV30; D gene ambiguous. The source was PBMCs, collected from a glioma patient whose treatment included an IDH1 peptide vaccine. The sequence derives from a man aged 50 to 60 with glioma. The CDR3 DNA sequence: TGTGCCTGGAGTCCCAGACTGAACACTGAAGCTTTCTTT. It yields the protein CAWSPRLNTEAFF.